The 30 T cell receptor beta chains below all came from one sample that was sequenced in a study of Ad26.COV2.S vaccination and SARS-CoV-2 variants. The protocol was immunoSEQ multiplex PCR, while the TCRdb copy is restricted to in-frame clones and leaves out a portion. In the table there are about 680,000 clones, roughly 90% of which are singletons. Treatment given: some 19 received Ad26.COV2.S at low or high dose, single or two shots; 5 received placebo; per-sample allocation not given. Day 63 after the first injection of vaccine or placebo was the sampling time. Sequences were derived from peripheral blood, sampled in a trial of Ad26.COV2.S vaccine versus placebo. These receptors were collected from a person aged 18-60 years who received the Ad26.COV2.S COVID-19 vaccine or a placebo.

The chain links TRBV27 to TRBJ2-7, with unresolved D. Between the trimmed V and J ends, which lost 8 bases and 3 bases, there was a span of 17 bases. Germline-derived CDR1 and CDR2 are MNHEY and SMNVEV (reference sequence). The CDR3 spans 14 residues. The CDR3 sequence: CASGWSSLGYEQYF. CDR3 DNA sequence: TGTGCCAGCGGCTGGTCCAGTTTAGGCTACGAGCAGTACTTC.

On this clone itself: Other DNA sequences in this sample translate to the same CDR3. The chain joins TRBV5-1 to TRBJ2-7; D ambiguous. The CDR3 is 12 residues long. CDR1 is SGHRS and CDR2 is YFSETQ in the germline V gene. Trimming left V 4 bases short and J 2 bases short, with 7 bases between. CDR3 in DNA: TGCGCCAGCAGCCTCGAACCCTACGAGCAGTACTTC. It translates to CASSLEPYEQYF.

The gene calls are TRBV18 and TRBJ2-6; 9 bases agree with TRBD1. The V gene end was trimmed by 3 bases and the J gene end by 1 base; junction bases not matched to a gene: 4. This CDR3 comprises 17 residues. Germline assignment: CDR1 KGHSH and CDR2 LQKENI. CDR3 sequence reads: CASSPETGGSGANVLTF. CDR3 coding DNA: TGTGCCAGCTCACCTGAGACAGGGGGGTCTGGGGCCAACGTCCTGACTTTC.

A few counts support this clone. The V gene is TRBV18, the J gene TRBJ1-3; possible D gene TRBD1, 5 bases. The ends were cut back, 3 bases at V and 2 bases at J, with 14 bases in the middle. In germline, CDR1 is KGHSH, CDR2 LQKENI. The CDR3 is 16 amino acids. CDR3 in amino acids: CASSPDGGSTGNTIYF. DNA of the CDR3: TGTGCCAGCTCACCGGATGGGGGTTCTACTGGAAACACCATATATTTT.

This clone was found once. The rearrangement uses TRBV7-8 and TRBJ1-6; tentative D call: TRBD1 (5 bases). The germline V and J ends were trimmed by 2 bases and 7 bases, with 12 bases remaining between them. This CDR3 contains 15 residues. Germline V gene lookup returns CDR1 SGHVS and CDR2 FQNEAQ. The CDR3, as DNA: TGTGCCAGCAGCTTATTGCGGACAACCAATTCACCCCTCCACTTT. Protein product: CASSLLRTTNSPLHF.

The gene calls are TRBV29-1 and TRBJ2-7; TRBD1 or TRBD2 may be the D gene (6 bases each). CDR1 and CDR2 from the germline V gene are SQVTM and ANQGSEA. V gave up 3 bases and J gave up 0 bases, with 15 bases separating them. This CDR3 is built from 15 residues. CDR3 sequence: CSVDGLGGSSYEQYF. In nucleotides, the CDR3 is TGCAGCGTTGACGGGCTAGGGGGGAGCTCCTACGAGCAGTACTTC.

The chain has TRBV30 and TRBJ2-4; D remains unclear. The CDR3 is made up of 17 amino acids. CDR1 is GTSNPN, CDR2 SVGIG, per germline (reference sequence). The V end was cut by 0 bases, the J end by 0 bases, with 15 bases between. The CDR3 bases are TGTGCCTGGAGTGTACCGGGTCCAAAACTAGCCAAAAACATTCAGTACTTC. Its protein product is CAWSVPGPKLAKNIQYF.

The chain couples TRBV6-6 to TRBJ2-7, with 8 bases identical to TRBD2. CDR3 length equals 15 residues. Germline loops: CDR1 MNHNY, CDR2 SVGAGI (reference sequence). The J segment lost 1 base and the V segment lost 5 bases, leaving 7 bases of the junction unmatched. Written as DNA, the CDR3 is TGTGCCAGCAGTCCGTCGGGGGGGAGGTCCTACGAGCAGTACTTC. Protein sequence: CASSPSGGRSYEQYF.

The genes are TRBV5-5 and TRBJ2-7; D remains unclear. V lost 2 bases to trimming and J lost 1 base, with 13 bases between them. This CDR3 is 15 amino acids long. In germline, CDR1 is SGHKS, CDR2 YYEKEE (reference sequence). CDR3: CASSFLSGYSYEQYF. CDR3 DNA: TGTGCCAGCAGCTTTCTCTCCGGCTATTCCTACGAGCAGTACTTC.

The chain couples TRBV29-1 to TRBJ2-6; the D gene is possibly TRBD1 (5 bases). Trimming pared 8 bases from V and 0 bases from J, leaving 11 bases between. The CDR3 is made up of 14 amino acids. In germline, CDR1 is SQVTM, CDR2 ANQGSEA. In DNA, the CDR3 is TGCAGCAAGGACAAAAGCTCTGGGGCCAACGTCCTGACTTTC. Protein sequence: CSKDKSSGANVLTF.

The V and J genes are TRBV23-1 and TRBJ1-5; 7 nucleotides match TRBD1. TRBV23-1 is annotated as an ORF whose role is uncertain. Trimming took 1 base from V and 5 from J; bases not matched to a gene: 5. This CDR3 is 15 amino acids long. The CDR3 nucleotides are TGCGCCAGCAGTCAATTTCGGCAGGGGGATCAGCCCCAGCATTTT. This codes for CASSQFRQGDQPQHF.

CDR3 coding DNA: TGTGCCAGCAGTTCAGGATTCGAGACCCAGTACTTC. Amino acids: CASSSGFETQYF. The chain joins TRBV6-6 to TRBJ2-5; D ambiguous. The V gene lost 4 bases and the J gene lost 5 bases, with 8 bases spanning the gap. Germline assignment: CDR1 MNHNY and CDR2 SVGAGI (reference sequence). The CDR3 contains 12 residues.

V gene TRBV12-3 or TRBV12-4 combines with J gene TRBJ1-5, with D unclear. V gave up 2 bases and J gave up 11 bases, with 10 bases separating them. This CDR3 is 12 amino acids long. CDR3 in amino acids: CASSLSLATQHF. The CDR3 nucleotides are TGTGCCAGCAGTTTATCCCTCGCCACCCAGCATTTT.

This clone occurred once. V gene TRBV5-5 combines with J gene TRBJ1-5, with 7 positions matching TRBD1. The CDR3 has 15 residues. Germline CDR1 and CDR2: SGHKS and YYEKEE (reference sequence). With V trimmed by 0 bases and J by 3 bases, 3 bases remained unmatched. For the CDR3, the DNA is TGTGCCAGCAGCTTGGTCGGGACAGCCAATCAGCCCCAGCATTTT. Its translation is CASSLVGTANQPQHF.

The V gene is TRBV19, the J gene TRBJ2-4; no firm D call. Germline CDR1 is LNHDA and CDR2 is SQIVND (reference sequence). The CDR3 loop spans 13 amino acids. The V end lost 0 bases, the J end lost 5 bases, and 5 bases lay between the germline ends. The DNA of the CDR3 is TGTGCCAGTAGTATAGACCCCCAAAACATTCAGTACTTC. Translating gives CASSIDPQNIQYF.

V and J are TRBV6-5 and TRBJ2-3; TRBD1 matches at 7 bases. Germline CDR1 reads MNHEY; CDR2 reads SVGAGI. The CDR3 is made up of 14 amino acids. The V gene end was trimmed by 0 bases and the J gene end by 4 bases; junction bases not matched to a gene: 1. The CDR3 DNA sequence: TGTGCCAGCAGTTACTCGAGGGGGCCAGATACGCAGTATTTT. It encodes CASSYSRGPDTQYF.

V gene TRBV6-5 combines with J gene TRBJ1-2, with 9 nucleotides matching TRBD1. Germline V lookup: CDR1 MNHEY, CDR2 SVGAGI. CDR3 length: 15 amino acids. V was clipped by 6 bases and J by 2 bases; unmatched bases: 7. CDR3 loop: CASRIGTGQNYGYTF. CDR3 DNA sequence: TGTGCCAGCAGAATTGGGACAGGGCAGAACTATGGCTACACCTTC.

This rearrangement joins TRBV30 to TRBJ2-2; 7 bases match TRBD1. The V gene's germline CDR1 is GTSNPN and CDR2 SVGIG (reference sequence). Trimming removed 5 bases from V and 7 bases from J; junction bases left unmatched: 13. The CDR3 totals 15 residues. The DNA for the CDR3 is TGTGCCTGGGGCGGACAGGTTTCCTTTGGCGGGGAGCTGTTTTTT. This translates into CAWGGQVSFGGELFF. The full variable domain, in which reference TRBV30 and TRBJ2-2 provide the parts outside the CDR3, is SQTIHQWPATLVQPVGSPLSLECTVEGTSNPNLYWYRQAAGRGLQLLFYSVGIGQISSEVPQNLSASRPQDRQFILSSKKLLLSDSGFYLCAWGGQVSFGGELFFGEGSRLTVL.

The V and J genes are TRBV5-5 and TRBJ2-1, with TRBD1 matching over 8 bases. In germline, CDR1 is SGHKS, CDR2 YYEKEE (reference sequence). This CDR3 is built from 15 residues. J lost 8 bases, V lost 1 base, and 8 bases had no gene match. Here the CDR3 DNA reads TGTGCCAGCAGCTTGTCGTGGGCAGGGGGCCATGAGCAGTTCTTC. Protein: CASSLSWAGGHEQFF.

The chain has TRBV5-1 and TRBJ2-7; 11 bases align to TRBD2. The germline V gene has CDR1 SGHRS and CDR2 YFSETQ. CDR3 length: 14 amino acids. Trimming removed 1 base from V and 6 bases from J; junction bases left unmatched: 3. CDR3 sequence: CASSLLAGGGEQYF. In DNA, the CDR3 is TGCGCCAGCAGCTTGTTAGCGGGAGGGGGCGAGCAGTACTTC.

The V and J genes are TRBV6-5 and TRBJ1-2; perhaps TRBD1 as D (5 bases). Trimming stripped 4 bases from V and 4 bases from J, with 16 bases between. Per the germline V gene, CDR1 is MNHEY and CDR2 is SVGAGI. The CDR3 spans 15 residues. The CDR3: CASSFELGRIYGYTF. In DNA form, the CDR3 reads TGTGCCAGCAGTTTCGAACTGGGACGGATCTATGGCTACACCTTC.

The CDR3 nucleotides are TGTGCCAGCAGCCACCAACAGGGAAAGGAGGATGAAAAACTGTTTTTT. Translation: CASSHQQGKEDEKLFF. V usage is TRBV4-2 and J usage is TRBJ1-4; D may be TRBD1 (6 bases). V lost 3 bases and J lost 6, with 17 bases in between. The CDR3 sequence is 16 residues long. CDR1 and CDR2 from the germline V gene are LGHNA and YNFKEQ.

The table lists this clone with a few counts. This chain connects TRBV7-2 to TRBJ1-1; 7 positions agree with TRBD1. Germline CDR1 and CDR2: SGHTA and FQGNSA. V shed 1 base and J 2 bases; nucleotides not matched to a gene: 7. The CDR3 has 16 residues. CDR3 in amino acids: CASSLESGQTNTEAFF. The DNA for the CDR3 is TGTGCCAGCAGCTTAGAGTCGGGACAGACCAACACTGAAGCTTTCTTT.

CDR3 nucleotide sequence: TGCAGCGTTGTTGGTTTGATCGGAACTGAAGCTTTCTTT. Translating gives CSVVGLIGTEAFF. The rearrangement joins TRBV29-1 to TRBJ1-1; D unclear. The germline V gene encodes CDR1 SQVTM and CDR2 ANQGSEA. The V end was cut by 4 bases, the J end by 5 bases, with 14 bases between. This CDR3 spans 13 amino acids.

This chain links TRBV30 with TRBJ2-3; 7 bases are a match to TRBD2. The CDR3 spans 13 residues. With V trimmed by 1 base and J by 9 bases, 7 bases remained unmatched. Germline V CDR1 and CDR2: GTSNPN, SVGIG (reference sequence). CDR3 DNA sequence: TGTGCCTGGAGTGGGCGGGAGACGATCACGCAGTATTTT. Translation gives CAWSGRETITQYF.

There are a few counts of this clone. CDR3 sequence (DNA): TGTGCCAGTAGTATCACGACAGGGGTCACTGAAGCTTTCTTT. Amino acids: CASSITTGVTEAFF. The chain employs TRBV19 and TRBJ1-1; TRBD1 agrees at 8 bases. Trimming at V came to 3 bases and at J to 4 bases, leaving 4 bases not matched to a gene. This CDR3 is 14 amino acids long. Germline values: CDR1 LNHDA, CDR2 SQIVND (reference sequence).

This clone was seen more than once but under ten times. The chain uses TRBV5-6 and TRBJ1-5, with unresolved D. CDR3 length equals 15 residues. Germline V gene sequence: CDR1 SGHDT, CDR2 YYEEEE. V lost 4 bases, J lost 5 bases, and 16 bases lay in between. The CDR3 here is CASSVAGRGDQPQHF. CDR3 bases: TGTGCCAGCAGCGTGGCCGGGCGCGGCGATCAGCCCCAGCATTTT.

This chain joins TRBV6-4 and TRBJ1-1; D possibly corresponds to TRBD1 (5 bases). The CDR3 is made up of 12 amino acids. Germline CDR1 and CDR2: MRHNA and SNTAGT. The V gene lost 2 bases and the J gene lost 8 bases, with 9 bases spanning the gap. The CDR3 loop reads CASSDLRGEAFF. In DNA form, the CDR3 reads TGTGCCAGCAGTGACCTTAGGGGCGAAGCTTTCTTT.

This sequence joins TRBV29-1 and TRBJ1-2; 7 bases match TRBD1. This CDR3 comprises 14 residues. Per the germline V gene, CDR1 is SQVTM and CDR2 is ANQGSEA. V shed 6 bases, J shed 4 bases, and the junction held 11 bases outside the gene matches. The CDR3 nucleotides are TGCAGCGTGGCTGACAGGGCTCGCGGCTATGGCTACACCTTC. Its translation is CSVADRARGYGYTF.

This chain uses TRBV20-1 with TRBJ2-5; TRBD2 matches at 9 bases. J was trimmed by 5 bases and V by 3 bases; bases with no gene match: 7. This CDR3 comprises 14 residues. The germline V gene has CDR1 DFQATT and CDR2 SNEGSKA (reference sequence). The DNA of the CDR3 is TGCAGTGCTAGTATGGGACTAGCTACGGAGACCCAGTACTTC. This sequence encodes CSASMGLATETQYF.